This TCR beta chain was retrieved from a study of T cell responses to AZD1222 COVID-19 vaccine (dated by TCRdb to the early 2020s). About the study as a whole: AZD1222 recipients given second doses at about 4 weeks or at about 12 weeks were pooled, since spike-specific TCR depth and breadth were not found to differ between the two schedules. Trial participants were enrolled into age subgroups of 18-55, 56-69 and 70-plus years, which contained about 150, 27 and 61 TCR-sequenced participants, respectively. TCR sequencing was performed for roughly 250 trial participants, of whom about 200 were given two doses of AZD1222 and around 26 were given two doses of MenACWY control vaccine.

This sample's time point label indicates: baseline before first vaccination. Vaccinee samples came from UK trials COV001 and COV002, including a single-blind randomized controlled phase 2/3 trial of AZD1222 (ChAdOx1 nCoV-19) in healthy adults. Trial participant PBMC samples were collected at day 0 and day 28 after the second dose for TCRbeta chain sequencing. Concerning this clone: Its antigen remains unidentified. One base away there is no much larger clone; base qualities are not given.

Broader findings and caveats from the paper: No day 14 peak-response samples were available, so repertoires were characterized only after the peak T cell response. Conclusions about previously exposed vaccinees are limited, since just 6 or 7 AZD1222 recipients were seropositive for SARS-CoV-2 at baseline. Reportedly, almost half of the unique spike-specific TCRs recognized epitopes lying outside the regions that are mutated in the B.1.351 and B.1.1.7 variants. Spike-specific TCR breadth and depth rose significantly after two AZD1222 doses compared with day 0 and with MenACWY recipients. The vaccine-associated CD4 TCRs covered the entire spike protein, and the dominant responses fell in regions 160-218 and 743-854. The 56-69-year group was small, and its depth increase did not reach significance, likely because of low power. Most participants were white British and females outnumbered males, and the authors suggested that clonal diversity may have been underestimated.

The CDR3 regions of human TCRbeta chains were analyzed by immunosequencing. The study's processing was this. Repertoire TCRs were checked for matches against a reference library of SARS-CoV-2-specific TCRs that had been generated using the MIRA antigen-specificity platform. Breadth meant the fraction of unique TCRs that were SARS-CoV-2-associated, whereas depth meant the fraction of total T cells that were SARS-CoV-2-associated. Using the MIRA data, every spike-specific TCR was mapped to the spike region that the TCR reacted to and assigned to either a CD4 or a CD8 class. Log10-transformed breadth and depth values were compared by one-way ANOVA with Sidak's multiple comparisons tests. TCRdb took this table from immuneACCESS and kept in-frame rearrangements with V and J called. Such tables lack part of the clones; where checked against another copy, unresolved V genes explain under half of the gap, and the rest is unexplained. Clonal size and the V and J genes are those of that table, whereas D and trimming came from the DNA. A total of about 130,000 clones appear in this sample, 65% to 90% of them only once. Around 22% of the sample goes to the ten largest clones.

Per the germline V gene (reference sequence), MNHEY is the CDR1 and SMNVEV is the CDR2. The CDR3 covers 14 residues, taking in both the cysteine and the phenylalanine. The kept DNA is CDR3 alone, 42 bases in frame from the first base. V and J lose 10 bases and 0 bases, and a span of 13 bases separates them. The sequence was collected from an adult in good health. This sequence uses TRBV27 and TRBJ1-3; the D gene is perhaps TRBD1, on 6 matching bases. This specimen was peripheral blood, taken on day 0 of AZD1222 vaccination. The CDR3 region: CATRGTFSGNTIYF. The nucleotides are TGTGCCACCCGAGGGACATTCTCTGGAAACACCATATATTTT.